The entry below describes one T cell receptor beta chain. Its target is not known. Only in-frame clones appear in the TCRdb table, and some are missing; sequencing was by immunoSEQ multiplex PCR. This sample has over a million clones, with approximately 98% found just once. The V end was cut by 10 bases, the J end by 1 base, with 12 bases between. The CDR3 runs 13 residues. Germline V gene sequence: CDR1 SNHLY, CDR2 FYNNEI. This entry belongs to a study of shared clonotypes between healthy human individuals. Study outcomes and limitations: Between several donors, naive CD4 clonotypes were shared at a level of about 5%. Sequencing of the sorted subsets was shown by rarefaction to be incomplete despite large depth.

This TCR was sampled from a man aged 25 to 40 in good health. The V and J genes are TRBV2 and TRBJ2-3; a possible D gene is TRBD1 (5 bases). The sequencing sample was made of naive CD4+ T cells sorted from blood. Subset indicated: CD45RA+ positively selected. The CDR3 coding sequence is TGTGCCAAAGGGGCAGGAGGCACAGATACGCAGTATTTT. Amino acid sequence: CAKGAGGTDTQYF.